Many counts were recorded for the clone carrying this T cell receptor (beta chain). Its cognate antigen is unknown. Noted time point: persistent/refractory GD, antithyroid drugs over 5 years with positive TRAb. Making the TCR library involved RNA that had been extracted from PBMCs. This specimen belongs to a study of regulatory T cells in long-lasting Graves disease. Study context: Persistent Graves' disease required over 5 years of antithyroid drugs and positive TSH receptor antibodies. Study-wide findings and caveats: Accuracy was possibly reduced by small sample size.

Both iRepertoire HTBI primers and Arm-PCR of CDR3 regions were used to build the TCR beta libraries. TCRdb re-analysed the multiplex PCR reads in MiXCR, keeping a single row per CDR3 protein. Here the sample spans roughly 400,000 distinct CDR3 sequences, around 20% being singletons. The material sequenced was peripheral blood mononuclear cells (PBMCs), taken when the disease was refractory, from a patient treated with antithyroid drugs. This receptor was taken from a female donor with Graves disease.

Here the CDR3 reads CASSLTGARGETQYF. CDR3 nucleotide sequence: TGTGCCAGCAGTTTAACAGGAGCCCGAGGAGAGACCCAGTACTTC. The chain links TRBV6-9 to TRBJ2-5, with D perhaps TRBD1 (5 bases). Deletions cut 4 bases from V and 4 bases from J, with 16 bases between. The V gene's germline CDR1 is MNHGY and CDR2 SVAAGI. This CDR3 has 15 amino acids.